A single sample gave rise to the 21 T cell receptor beta chains below, sequenced in a study of shared clonotypes between healthy human individuals. Sequencing used immunoSEQ multiplex PCR; TCRdb keeps in-frame clones, though not all of them. The sample has 2 million to 2.5 million clones; 85% to 95% are singletons. Material for sequencing was naive CD4+ T cells from PBMCs. Described subset: CD45RA+ positively selected. The receptors were sampled from a man aged 18-30 years in good health. Some clones in this sample may be carry-over from other donors' samples.

The chain links TRBV14 to TRBJ2-7; 8 nucleotides agree with TRBD1. Trimming removed 1 base from V and 4 bases from J; junction bases left unmatched: 9. Looked up from germline, CDR1 is SGHDN and CDR2 is FVKESK. The CDR3 contains 16 residues. In DNA, the CDR3 is TGTGCCAGCAGCCAAGGCCGACAGGGGAGATTGTACGAGCAGTACTTC. This encodes CASSQGRQGRLYEQYF.

V usage is TRBV6-1 and J usage is TRBJ2-7; a possible D gene is TRBD2 (6 bases). The V end lost 7 bases, the J end lost 0 bases, and 10 bases lay between the germline ends. The length of the CDR3 is 13 residues. CDR1 is MNHNS and CDR2 is SASEGT in the germline V gene. The CDR3 DNA reads TGTGCCAGCAAGCTTAGCGGCTCCTACGAGCAGTACTTC. Amino acids: CASKLSGSYEQYF.

The chain carries TRBV6-1 and TRBJ1-2, with D possibly TRBD1 on 5 matching bases. The CDR3 is 13 residues long. Germline values: CDR1 MNHNS, CDR2 SASEGT. V was shortened by 10 bases and J by 6 bases, with 18 bases between the two germline ends. The CDR3 spells CATSRTNENGYTF. The DNA of the CDR3 is TGTGCCACCTCTAGGACAAATGAAAATGGCTACACCTTC.

The chain uses TRBV5-8 and TRBJ2-7; 10 bases match TRBD2. The CDR3 has 15 residues. Germline V CDR1 and CDR2: SGHTS, YDEGEE. Unmatched junction bases numbered 2, after V lost 2 bases and J lost 0 bases. The DNA of the CDR3 is TGTGCCAGCAGCTTCGTAGCGGGAGGCTCCTACGAGCAGTACTTC. Its protein is CASSFVAGGSYEQYF. Using reference TRBV5-8 and TRBJ2-7 for the parts outside the CDR3, the full variable domain is EAGVTQSPTHLIKTRGQQATLRCSPISGHTSVYWYQQALGLGLQFLLWYDEGEERNRGNFPPRFSGRQFPNYSSELNVNALELEDSALYLCASSFVAGGSYEQYFGPGTRLTVT.

The J gene is TRBJ2-1, the V gene TRBV7-2; no definite D call. The V and J ends lost 0 bases and 7 bases respectively, with 13 bases between them. The CDR3 runs 15 residues. In germline, CDR1 is SGHTA, CDR2 FQGNSA. The CDR3 sequence is CASSLAGPTMNEQFF. CDR3 bases: TGTGCCAGCAGCTTAGCAGGGCCAACGATGAATGAGCAGTTCTTC.

The chain uses TRBV7-2 and TRBJ1-5; D remains ambiguous. The CDR3 length is 13 residues. V gave up 2 bases and J gave up 6 bases, with 8 bases separating them. Germline CDR1 SGHTA, CDR2 FQGNSA. The CDR3: CASSLSTIQPQHF. CDR3 nucleotide sequence: TGTGCCAGCAGCTTAAGTACGATTCAGCCCCAGCATTTT.

CDR3 residues: CASSAGWSETQYF. In DNA form, the CDR3 reads TGTGCCAGCAGCGCCGGGTGGTCCGAGACCCAGTACTTC. This rearrangement joins TRBV5-4 to TRBJ2-5; D gene uncertain. Between the trimmed V and J ends, which lost 4 bases and 5 bases, there was a span of 12 bases. Germline lookup yields CDR1 SGHNT and CDR2 YYREEE (reference sequence). This CDR3 has 13 amino acids. The full variable domain, its missing parts supplied by reference TRBV5-4 and TRBJ2-5, is ETGVTQSPTHLIKTRGQQVTLRCSSQSGHNTVSWYQQALGQGPQFIFQYYREEENGRGNFPPRFSGLQFPNYSSELNVNALELDDSALYLCASSAGWSETQYFGPGTRLLVL.

V is TRBV4-3 and J is TRBJ1-6, with D unresolved. Germline V lookup: CDR1 LGHNA, CDR2 YSLEER. This CDR3 is built from 15 residues. With 4 bases removed from V and 8 bases from J, the gap between germline ends came to 15 bases. The CDR3 DNA sequence: TGCGCCAGCAGCCTAAGACACGGATCCGATTCACCCCTCCACTTT. Protein product: CASSLRHGSDSPLHF.

This chain's CDR3 is CATSRVRAGVHEQYF. DNA of the CDR3: TGTGCCACCAGCAGAGTCAGGGCAGGGGTCCACGAGCAGTACTTC. The J gene is TRBJ2-7, the V gene TRBV15, with D maybe TRBD1 (6 bases). This CDR3 is built from 15 residues. V shed 1 base and J shed 5 bases, with 15 bases lying between them. Germline V CDR1 and CDR2: LNHNV, YYDKDF (reference sequence). Full variable domain (outside the CDR3, taken from reference TRBV15 and TRBJ2-7): DAMVIQNPRYQVTQFGKPVTLSCSQTLNHNVMYWYQQKSSQAPKLLFHYYDKDFNNEADTPDNFQSRRPNTSFCFLDIRSPGLGDTAMYLCATSRVRAGVHEQYFGPGTRLTVT.

The chain links TRBV7-8 to TRBJ2-5, with 7 bases aligning to TRBD1. CDR3 length: 13 residues. Germline CDR1 is SGHVS and CDR2 is FQNEAQ. V lost 5 bases, J lost 3 bases, and 3 bases stayed unmatched. CDR3 sequence (DNA): TGTGCCAGCAGCCGGGGACAGAAAGAGACCCAGTACTTC. Residues: CASSRGQKETQYF.

V gene TRBV5-6 combines with J gene TRBJ2-5, with 10 bases identical to TRBD1. This CDR3 spans 16 amino acids. V shed 0 bases and J 5 bases; nucleotides not matched to a gene: 7. Germline lookup yields CDR1 SGHDT and CDR2 YYEEEE. The CDR3 region is CASSLAGTGVGETQYF. The DNA of the CDR3 is TGTGCCAGCAGCTTGGCCGGGACAGGGGTCGGGGAGACCCAGTACTTC.

J is TRBJ2-3 and V is TRBV6-4; D may be TRBD2 (6 bases). Germline CDR1 MRHNA, CDR2 SNTAGT. V was cut by 3 bases and J by 0 bases, with 10 bases left in between. The CDR3 is made up of 15 amino acids. For the CDR3, the DNA is TGTGCCAGCAGTGAGAGCGGGCTTAGCACAGATACGCAGTATTTT. As protein: CASSESGLSTDTQYF.

A note on this clone: The same CDR3 can be traced to other DNA sequences in this sample. The V call is TRBV5-1, the J call TRBJ1-1; 9 bases map to TRBD1. J was trimmed by 4 bases and V by 3 bases; bases with no gene match: 4. From germline, CDR1 is SGHRS and CDR2 YFSETQ. The CDR3 loop spans 14 amino acids. The CDR3 DNA reads TGCGCCAGCAGCTGGGGACAGGGCTCCACTGAAGCTTTCTTT. Its translation is CASSWGQGSTEAFF.

This sequence joins TRBV28 and TRBJ1-5, with a possible D match to TRBD1 (5 bases). This CDR3 contains 15 residues. The ends were cut back, 4 bases at V and 3 bases at J, with 13 bases in the middle. Germline lookup yields CDR1 MDHEN and CDR2 SYDVKM. The CDR3 coding sequence is TGTGCCAGCAGTTACGGGGGAATCAACAATCAGCCCCAGCATTTT. Translated: CASSYGGINNQPQHF. Full variable domain (rest looked up from reference TRBV28 and TRBJ1-5): DVKVTQSSRYLVKRTGEKVFLECVQDMDHENMFWYRQDPGLGLRLIYFSYDVKMKEKGDIPEGYSVSREKKERFSLILESASTNQTSMYLCASSYGGINNQPQHFGDGTRLSIL.

The genes are TRBV30 and TRBJ1-6; no definite D call. CDR1 is GTSNPN and CDR2 is SVGIG in the germline V gene (reference sequence). The CDR3 is 12 residues long. Trimming took off 0 bases at V and 13 bases at J, with 10 bases between the two ends. CDR3 DNA: TGTGCCTGGAGTGTGGGTCAGACGCCCCTCCACTTT. Protein sequence: CAWSVGQTPLHF.

The chain carries TRBV30 and TRBJ2-2; 8 positions agree with TRBD2. CDR3 length: 16 residues. Germline V lookup: CDR1 GTSNPN, CDR2 SVGIG (reference sequence). V lost 2 bases to trimming and J lost 0 bases; unmatched junction nucleotides: 5. The CDR3 DNA reads TGTGCCTGGAGTTCCCATAGCGGGGCGAACACCGGGGAGCTGTTTTTT. This sequence encodes CAWSSHSGANTGELFF.

This sequence joins TRBV28 and TRBJ1-2; TRBD1 aligns across 7 bases. The CDR3 loop spans 15 amino acids. V gave up 6 bases and J gave up 4 bases; unmatched junction bases: 11. Germline V lookup: CDR1 MDHEN, CDR2 SYDVKM. CDR3 in DNA: TGTGCCAGCAGCCCCAGGGGGGGGGTTGGCTATGGCTACACCTTC. Amino acid sequence: CASSPRGGVGYGYTF.

The chain couples TRBV28 to TRBJ1-2; D is uncertain. V shed 6 bases and J shed 5 bases, with 16 bases lying between them. This CDR3 contains 14 residues. The germline V gene has CDR1 MDHEN and CDR2 SYDVKM. CDR3 residues: CASSPWEQRYGYTF. CDR3 sequence (DNA): TGTGCCAGCAGCCCCTGGGAACAGAGATATGGCTACACCTTC.

J is TRBJ2-5 and V is TRBV28, with D perhaps assigned TRBD1 or TRBD2 (5 bases each). Germline V CDR1 and CDR2: MDHEN, SYDVKM. CDR3 length equals 14 residues. V was pared by 7 bases and J by 5 bases, with 17 bases between. CDR3 coding DNA: TGTGCCAGCAACTCGAGGGCAGGGCGGGAGACCCAGTACTTC. The encoded protein is CASNSRAGRETQYF.

This clone was seen just once. The chain couples TRBV27 to TRBJ2-7; D may be TRBD2 (6 bases). The CDR3 runs 16 residues. Trimming pared 5 bases from V and 2 bases from J, leaving 19 bases between. The germline CDR1 and CDR2 sequences are MNHEY and SMNVEV (reference sequence). The CDR3 nucleotides read TGTGCCAGCAGTCCTGAGCCCGGGACTGGTACCTACGAGCAGTACTTC. Translated, it gives CASSPEPGTGTYEQYF.

The rearrangement links TRBV7-2 to TRBJ1-1; a weak D match, TRBD1 (5 bases). V shed 5 bases and J shed 3 bases, with 10 bases lying between them. This CDR3 has 13 residues. CDR1 and CDR2 (germline): SGHTA, FQGNSA. The CDR3 spells CASSAQGDTEAFF. The CDR3 DNA reads as TGTGCCAGCAGCGCGCAGGGCGACACTGAAGCTTTCTTT.